This T cell receptor (beta chain) was sequenced in a study of regulatory T cells in long-lasting Graves disease. Time point: persistent/refractory GD, antithyroid drugs over 5 years with positive TRAb. Making the TCR library involved RNA that had been extracted from PBMCs. Patients met American Thyroid Association criteria for Graves' disease. Trimming stripped 5 bases from V and 0 bases from J, with 17 bases between. This CDR3 has 16 amino acids. Looked up from germline, CDR1 is DFQATT and CDR2 is SNEGSKA (reference sequence). The authors built TCR beta libraries using iRepertoire HTBI primers and Arm-PCR of CDR3 regions. TCRdb reprocessed the multiplex PCR reads via MiXCR and lists one record per CDR3 protein. The data hold some 430,000 distinct CDR3 sequences, with 20% to 25% observed a single time.

This chain uses TRBV20-1 with TRBJ1-3; D unclear. This TCR derives from a female donor with Graves disease. The material sequenced was peripheral blood mononuclear cells (PBMCs), taken when the disease was refractory, from a patient treated with antithyroid drugs. CDR3 sequence reads: CSAGPIGSNSGNTIYF. The CDR3 region has the DNA TGCAGTGCTGGACCTATTGGAAGTAACTCTGGAAACACCATATATTTT.